The rows below give T cell receptor beta chains drawn from one sample of a study of T cell repertoires in cytomegalovirus infection. TCRdb re-called the reads through MiXCR, storing one row per CDR3 protein. The profile covers approximately 73,000 distinct CDR3 sequences, with approximately 42% appearing a single time and approximately 93% taken by the ten largest. No antigens are known for them. The sample here was CD8+ T cells from cultured PBMCs, taken from culture after CMV antigen stimulation. These receptors were collected from a human donor in good health (CMV status not recorded). Some clones in this sample may be carry-over from other donors' samples. Both conserved end residues are part of each CDR3. Fields, in order: J gene, V gene, D gene, clone size, CDR3 protein, CDR3 DNA. D genes are given only for firm matches. Part of the rows lack a size; the others show once, few, many or a class for expanded clones.

TRBJ2-7 | TRBV18 | - | - | CASSGGPYEQYF | TGTGCCAGCTCAGGTGGACCCTACGAGCAGTACTTC
TRBJ1-5 | TRBV19 | TRBD1 | - | CASSIPDRTGNQPQHF | TGTGCCAGTAGTATCCCGGACAGGACGGGCAATCAGCCCCAGCATTTT
TRBJ1-2 | TRBV6-5 | - | - | CASSYGRVGGYTF | TGTGCCAGCAGTTACGGCCGGGTGGGGGGCTACACCTTC
TRBJ2-7 | TRBV6-1 | - | few | CASRLADSDYEQYF | TGTGCCAGCAGATTGGCGGACAGTGACTACGAGCAGTACTTC
TRBJ2-3 | TRBV12-3/TRBV12-4 | TRBD1 | few | CASSPPRDRSTDTQYF | TGTGCCAGCAGTCCGCCCCGGGACAGGAGCACAGATACGCAGTATTTT
TRBJ2-7 | TRBV6-1 | - | few | CASRTFLSYEQYF | TGTGCCAGCAGGACTTTTCTCTCCTACGAGCAGTACTTC
TRBJ2-7 | TRBV6-2/TRBV6-3 | - | - | CASSYVSGWWNYEQYF | TGTGCCAGCAGTTACGTGTCAGGGTGGTGGAACTACGAGCAGTACTTC
TRBJ1-1 | TRBV2 | - | - | CASSVHGLTPGKNTEAFF | TGTGCCAGCAGTGTTCATGGGTTAACCCCCGGGAAGAACACTGAAGCTTTCTTT
TRBJ1-5 | TRBV4-1 | - | - | CASSQVIEPRHQPQHF | TGCGCCAGCAGCCAAGTGATAGAGCCGCGGCATCAGCCCCAGCATTTT
TRBJ2-1 | TRBV27 | - | - | CASSLTKGPFRRYNEQFF | TGTGCCAGCAGTTTAACCAAGGGGCCGTTCCGTAGATACAATGAGCAGTTCTTC
TRBJ2-2 | TRBV7-8 | - | - | CASNLRGISQGELFF | TGTGCCAGCAACCTACGGGGGATCTCGCAAGGGGAGCTGTTTTTT
TRBJ2-5 | TRBV9 | TRBD1 | many | CASQPLIDRAEETQYF | TGTGCCAGTCAACCCCTCATCGACAGGGCAGAGGAGACCCAGTACTTC
TRBJ2-7 | TRBV2 | - | - | CASSAPGVAYEQYF | TGTGCCAGCAGCGCTCCGGGGGTTGCCTACGAGCAGTACTTC
TRBJ1-4 | TRBV7-2 | - | - | CASSLIGGPTNEKLFF | TGTGCCAGCAGCTTAATCGGGGGACCAACTAATGAAAAACTGTTTTTT
TRBJ1-5 | TRBV6-1 | - | - | CASSEWRQGNQPQHF | TGTGCCAGCAGTGAATGGAGACAGGGCAATCAGCCCCAGCATTTT
TRBJ1-2 | TRBV23-1 | TRBD1 | few | CASSQSSGGTSISGYTF | TGCGCCAGCAGTCAATCATCAGGGGGCACGTCTATCAGTGGCTACACCTTC
TRBJ2-7 | TRBV12-3/TRBV12-4 | - | - | CASSLYGGHEQYF | TGTGCCAGCAGTTTATACGGGGGGCACGAGCAGTACTTC
TRBJ2-1 | TRBV20-1 | TRBD2 | few | CSALILAGGRGLSDNEQFF | TGCAGTGCTTTGATACTAGCGGGGGGCCGGGGTCTGTCCGACAATGAGCAGTTCTTC
TRBJ2-1 | TRBV10-3 | TRBD2 | - | CAIDPPGLAGDEQFF | TGTGCCATCGATCCCCCGGGACTAGCCGGAGATGAGCAGTTCTTC
TRBJ1-1 | TRBV6-2/TRBV6-3 | - | many | CASSYSRGSAYMGTEAFF | TGTGCCAGCAGTTACAGTAGGGGATCCGCCTATATGGGCACTGAAGCTTTCTTT
TRBJ2-3 | TRBV7-2 | - | - | CASSLVGVTRTDTQYF | TGTGCCAGCAGCTTAGTAGGAGTTACGCGCACAGATACGCAGTATTTT
TRBJ2-1 | TRBV7-3 | TRBD1 | - | CASSLTGDFYNEQFF | TGTGCCAGCAGCTTGACAGGGGATTTCTACAATGAGCAGTTCTTC
TRBJ1-2 | TRBV7-6 | TRBD1 | - | CASGDSEDGTAYTF | TGTGCCAGCGGGGATTCTGAAGACGGGACAGCCTACACCTTC
TRBJ2-5 | TRBV2 | - | few | CASRKDRIGVQETQYF | TGTGCCAGCAGAAAGGACCGCATAGGAGTACAAGAGACCCAGTACTTC
TRBJ2-1 | TRBV7-8 | - | - | CASSLEQGSYNEQFF | TGTGCCAGCAGCTTAGAACAGGGAAGCTACAATGAGCAGTTCTTC
TRBJ2-5 | TRBV7-2 | TRBD1 | few | CASSAHPGQQETQYF | TGTGCCAGCAGCGCCCATCCGGGACAGCAAGAGACCCAGTACTTC
TRBJ2-1 | TRBV7-4 | - | - | CASSLGEGGRDEQFF | TGTGCCAGCAGCCTGGGGGAGGGGGGGAGGGATGAGCAGTTCTTC
TRBJ2-2 | TRBV6-8 | - | - | CASILQVVNTGELFF | TGTGCCAGCATCCTACAGGTCGTGAACACCGGGGAGCTGTTTTTT
TRBJ1-3 | TRBV25-1 | TRBD1 | few | CASSEFDRASGNTIYF | TGTGCCAGCAGTGAATTTGACAGGGCCTCTGGAAACACCATATATTTT
TRBJ2-7 | TRBV7-2 | - | many | CASSSGRVYYEQYF | TGTGCCAGCAGCTCTGGTCGTGTATACTACGAGCAGTACTTC
TRBJ2-7 | TRBV28 | - | - | CAIEQGYEQYF | TGTGCCATCGAACAGGGCTACGAGCAGTACTTC
TRBJ2-1 | TRBV5-1 | TRBD2 | - | CASSASGGYNEQFF | TGCGCCAGCAGCGCTAGCGGGGGGTACAATGAGCAGTTCTTC
TRBJ2-1 | TRBV7-6 | - | - | CASSLLQNEQFF | TGTGCCAGCAGCCTATTACAAAATGAGCAGTTCTTC
TRBJ2-1 | TRBV28 | TRBD2 | - | CASSPNRLAGDKNEQFF | TGTGCCAGCAGTCCGAATCGACTAGCGGGGGACAAAAATGAGCAGTTCTTC
TRBJ1-1 | TRBV5-1 | - | once | CASSLRGARKNTEAFF | TGCGCCAGCAGCTTGAGGGGGGCGCGGAAGAACACTGAAGCTTTCTTT
TRBJ2-2 | TRBV29-1 | TRBD2 | - | CSVEDWGLAGGANTGELFF | TGCAGCGTTGAAGATTGGGGACTAGCGGGGGGGGCGAACACCGGGGAGCTGTTTTTT
TRBJ2-3 | TRBV15 | - | - | CATSRDLQVIDTQYF | TGTGCCACCAGCAGAGATCTACAGGTTATTGATACGCAGTATTTT
TRBJ1-3 | TRBV20-1 | - | - | CPRPEAHSGNTIYF | TGCCCCCGACCGGAGGCGCACTCTGGAAACACCATATATTTT
TRBJ2-7 | TRBV6-5 | - | - | CASSYRDASPFEQYF | TGTGCCAGCAGTTACAGGGACGCCTCTCCTTTCGAGCAGTACTTC
TRBJ2-6 | TRBV6-5 | - | few | CASSYQGAGANVLTF | TGTGCCAGCAGTTACCAAGGGGCTGGGGCCAACGTCCTGACTTTC
TRBJ1-2 | TRBV7-9 | - | - | CASNHGVHYGYTF | TGTGCCAGCAATCACGGGGTCCACTATGGCTACACCTTC
TRBJ1-1 | TRBV20-1 | - | - | CSARELGPPEAFF | TGCAGTGCTCGGGAACTAGGGCCTCCTGAAGCTTTCTTT
TRBJ1-5 | TRBV4-3 | TRBD1 | - | CASSQKRRAGDRNQPQHF | TGCGCCAGCAGCCAAAAGCGACGTGCGGGGGACAGAAATCAGCCCCAGCATTTT
TRBJ2-2 | TRBV11-2 | - | - | CASTSRITGELFF | TGTGCCAGCACGTCCAGGATCACCGGGGAGCTGTTTTTT
TRBJ2-1 | TRBV28 | TRBD2 | - | CASRLITGGLLEQFF | TGTGCCAGCCGGTTGATAACGGGGGGGCTTTTGGAGCAGTTCTTC
TRBJ1-6 | TRBV7-6 | - | - | CASSLVPSSGGNRDSPLHF | TGTGCCAGCAGCTTAGTCCCGAGTTCGGGGGGAAATAGGGATTCACCCCTCCACTTT
TRBJ2-5 | TRBV7-8 | TRBD2 | few | CASSLVLAGGALQETQYF | TGTGCCAGCAGCTTAGTGCTAGCGGGGGGGGCGCTTCAAGAGACCCAGTACTTC
TRBJ1-1 | TRBV2 | - | few | CASSVILLEAFF | TGTGCCAGCAGTGTCATACTGCTAGAAGCTTTCTTT
TRBJ2-7 | TRBV4-2 | - | few | CASSQAPTAYEQYF | TGTGCCAGCAGCCAAGCTCCCACAGCATACGAGCAGTACTTC
TRBJ2-3 | TRBV4-3 | - | once | CASSQSGTAADTQYF | TGCGCCAGCAGCCAATCCGGGACCGCGGCAGATACGCAGTATTTT
TRBJ1-5 | TRBV10-3 | - | few | CAIYDGGKGQPQHF | TGTGCCATCTATGATGGGGGGAAGGGTCAGCCCCAGCATTTT
TRBJ2-1 | TRBV5-6 | TRBD1 | few | CASSLRTGDSNEQFF | TGTGCCAGCAGCTTAAGGACAGGGGATAGCAATGAGCAGTTCTTC